This passage covers 6 T cell receptor beta chains from one sample sequenced in a study of OX40 agonist ivuxolimab in advanced cancers. The repertoire was sequenced with immunoSEQ multiplex PCR; TCRdb's copy has only in-frame clones and lacks some. Of some 80,000 clones listed, roughly 80% are singletons. The sample was CD4+ or CD8+ T cells sorted from blood, taken in a trial of the OX40 agonist ivuxolimab. All receptors derive from an adult with an advanced solid tumor such as melanoma, head and neck, liver or kidney cancer.

The V call is TRBV28, the J call TRBJ1-2, with D unresolved. Trimming removed 2 bases at V and 4 bases at J, with 11 bases between. Germline V gene data show CDR1 as MDHEN and CDR2 as SYDVKM. CDR3 length equals 14 residues. This chain's CDR3 is CASSLVSGRYGYTF. CDR3 coding DNA: TGTGCCAGCAGTTTAGTTTCCGGTCGCTATGGCTACACCTTC.

Regarding this clone: This CDR3 is also generated by other DNA sequences in the sample. V usage is TRBV6-5 and J usage is TRBJ1-1; tentatively, D is TRBD1 (5 bases). The CDR3 loop spans 13 amino acids. Germline CDR1 is MNHEY and CDR2 is SVGAGI. Trimming left V 2 bases short and J 5 bases short, with 9 bases between. The CDR3 spells CASSYTRGTEAFF. Written as DNA, the CDR3 is TGTGCCAGCAGTTACACCCGGGGGACTGAAGCTTTCTTT.

The chain joins TRBV19 to TRBJ1-3; D possibly corresponds to TRBD1 (5 bases). Germline CDR1 LNHDA, CDR2 SQIVND (reference sequence). V was pared by 4 bases and J by 1 base, with 14 bases between. CDR3 length equals 16 residues. Here the CDR3 reads CASSTLDTWSGNTIYF. The CDR3 DNA reads as TGTGCCAGTAGTACCTTGGACACTTGGTCTGGAAACACCATATATTTT.

The chain has TRBV5-1 and TRBJ2-3; 7 bases agree with TRBD1. The V and J ends lost 5 bases and 0 bases, in that order; junction bases with no gene match: 12. The CDR3 spans 17 residues. Looked up from germline, CDR1 is SGHRS and CDR2 is YFSETQ. Here the CDR3 DNA reads TGCGCCAGCAGTGCAGATACAGGGGTGGGTAGCACAGATACGCAGTATTTT. This sequence encodes CASSADTGVGSTDTQYF.

V gene TRBV11-3 combines with J gene TRBJ1-2; a possible D gene is TRBD1 (6 bases). Germline CDR1 and CDR2: SGHNT and YENEEA. Trimming took off 2 bases at V and 6 bases at J, with 16 bases between the two ends. The CDR3 has 15 amino acids. In DNA, the CDR3 is TGTGCCAGCAGCTTAAACTTCGGGCAGGGGAATGGCTACACCTTC. Protein sequence: CASSLNFGQGNGYTF.

This chain links TRBV19 with TRBJ1-2, with TRBD1 as a possible D gene (6 bases). Germline V gives CDR1 LNHDA, CDR2 SQIVND (reference sequence). Trimming left V 5 bases short and J 7 bases short, with 11 bases between. The CDR3 length is 12 residues. The CDR3 loop is CASSPQGGGYTF. Written as DNA, the CDR3 is TGTGCCAGTAGTCCACAGGGTGGTGGCTACACCTTC.